The clone carrying this TCR beta chain was observed many times. Its antigen is currently unknown. The CDR3 sequence is 15 residues long. The V segment lost 6 bases and the J segment 4 bases; nucleotides outside the gene matches: 6. Germline CDR1 is MNHEY and CDR2 is SMNVEV (reference sequence). The sample comes from a study of T cells in Graves' hyperthyroidism and ophthalmopathy. Study summary: Pretreatment peripheral blood was obtained at initial diagnosis. The study, taken as a whole, reports: The authors' 13 V-J model separated ophthalmopathy from stable hyperthyroidism. Most clonotypes expanded in the thyroid (above 0.001) were also present in blood.

Template material for amplifying TCR beta CDR3 regions consisted of RNA transcripts. The TCR CDR3 was amplified in a first-round RT-PCR using the HTBI primer set. TCRdb re-analysed the multiplex PCR reads in MiXCR, keeping a single row per CDR3 protein. The top ten hold 12% of the sample, which has about 640,000 distinct CDR3 sequences, about 14% seen once. Individuals with ophthalmopathy presented a Clinical Activity Score of at least 3, a NOSPECS grade of at least 4 and a duration under 3 months. The sequencing input was blood. This clonotype originated in a woman in her fifties or sixties with Graves' ophthalmopathy. The chain recombines TRBV27 with TRBJ2-2, with 9 bases that match TRBD1. The CDR3 nucleotides are TGTGCCAGCAGGGGACAGGGTTGGACCACCGGGGAGCTGTTTTTT. It is translated as CASRGQGWTTGELFF.